This TCR beta chain comes out of a study of shared T cell receptors in the human thymus. This clone was detected only once. This CDR3 contains 11 residues. The germline CDR1 and CDR2 sequences are LNHDA and SQIVND (reference sequence). Trimming took off 6 bases at V and 3 bases at J, with 5 bases between the two ends. TCRdb's table, derived via immunoSEQ multiplex PCR, lists solely in-frame clones and lacks some. Among 63,000 or so clones listed, roughly 95% were seen once. The rearrangement links TRBV19 to TRBJ1-1; the D is unclear. The receptor was isolated from a human donor. Sequenced sample: thymocytes. CDR3 sequence: CASSQHTEAFF. DNA for the CDR3: TGTGCCAGTAGCCAGCACACTGAAGCTTTCTTT.